The rows below give T cell receptor beta chains drawn from one sample of a study of OX40 agonist ivuxolimab in advanced cancers. Sequencing was performed with immunoSEQ multiplex PCR; in TCRdb, only in-frame clones are kept and a portion is missing. In the table there are about 86,000 clones, roughly nine tenths of which are singletons. Sample: CD4+ or CD8+ T cells sorted from blood, taken in a trial of the OX40 agonist ivuxolimab. These receptors were taken from an adult with an advanced solid tumor such as melanoma, head and neck, liver or kidney cancer. Both conserved end residues are part of each CDR3. Fields, in order: V gene, CDR3 protein.

v_call: TRBV4-1
cdr3_aa: CASSQSETGSYEQYF

v_call: TRBV27
cdr3_aa: CASRANNGIYGYTF

v_call: TRBV29-1
cdr3_aa: CSVEGLRAGGGADTQYF

v_call: TRBV10-2
cdr3_aa: CASSSNSGYQFF

v_call: TRBV4-1
cdr3_aa: CASSPGPSGSRYNEQFF

v_call: TRBV7-9
cdr3_aa: CASSGRIRDPKGGTEAFF

v_call: TRBV27
cdr3_aa: CASSYSGTEQYF

v_call: TRBV5-1
cdr3_aa: CASSPQSYYGYTF

v_call: TRBV6-6
cdr3_aa: CASSPGTANYGYTF

v_call: TRBV19
cdr3_aa: CASSFQTSNQPQHF

v_call: TRBV11-2
cdr3_aa: CASSLAQGLTRSEQFF

v_call: TRBV7-2
cdr3_aa: CASSPRVGGGRAREQFF

v_call: TRBV4-1
cdr3_aa: CASSFRLNTEAFF

v_call: TRBV21-1
cdr3_aa: CAGSKALWGMGSNQPQHF

v_call: TRBV4-1
cdr3_aa: CASKNREGASTDTQYF

v_call: TRBV5-4
cdr3_aa: CASSFRGSNQPQHF

v_call: TRBV28
cdr3_aa: CASSLSRGGTDTQYF

v_call: TRBV14
cdr3_aa: CASSQEPSGPLDTQYF

v_call: TRBV2
cdr3_aa: CASSEDSHLRQETQYF

v_call: TRBV11-2
cdr3_aa: CASSVQQGLARPGELFF

v_call: TRBV9
cdr3_aa: CASSATGSPLYYEQYF

v_call: TRBV19
cdr3_aa: CASSGTDNEQYF

v_call: TRBV28
cdr3_aa: CASSLDRGHVGSKNIQYF

v_call: TRBV19
cdr3_aa: CASSTLGTNTGELFF

v_call: TRBV7-8
cdr3_aa: CASENGGGHQPQHF

v_call: TRBV27
cdr3_aa: CASSTGVNYGYTF

v_call: TRBV7-2
cdr3_aa: CASSLAPGAYEQYF

v_call: TRBV7-9
cdr3_aa: CASSLGQPEAFF

v_call: TRBV6-6
cdr3_aa: CASSYLSGRDYEQYF